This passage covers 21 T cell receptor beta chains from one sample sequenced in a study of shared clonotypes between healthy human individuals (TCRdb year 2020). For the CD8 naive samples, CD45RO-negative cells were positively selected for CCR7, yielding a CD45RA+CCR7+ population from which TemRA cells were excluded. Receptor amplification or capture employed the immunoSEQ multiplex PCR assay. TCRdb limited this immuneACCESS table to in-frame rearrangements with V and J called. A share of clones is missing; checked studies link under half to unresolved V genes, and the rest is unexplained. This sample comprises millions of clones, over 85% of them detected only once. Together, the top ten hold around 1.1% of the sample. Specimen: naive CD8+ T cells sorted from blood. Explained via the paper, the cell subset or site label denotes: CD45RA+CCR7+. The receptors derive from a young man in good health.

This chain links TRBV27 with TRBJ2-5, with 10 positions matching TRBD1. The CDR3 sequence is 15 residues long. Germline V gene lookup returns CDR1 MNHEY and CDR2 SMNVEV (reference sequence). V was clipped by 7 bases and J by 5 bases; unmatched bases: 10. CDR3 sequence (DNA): TGTGCCAGCACCTCTCGGGACAGGGGTTGGGAGACCCAGTACTTC. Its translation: CASTSRDRGWETQYF.

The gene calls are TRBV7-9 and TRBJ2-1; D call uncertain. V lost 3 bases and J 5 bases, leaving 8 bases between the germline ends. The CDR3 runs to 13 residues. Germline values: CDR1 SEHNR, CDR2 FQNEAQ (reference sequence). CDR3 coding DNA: TGTGCCAGCAGCTTCCCGCTGAACAATGAGCAGTTCTTC. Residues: CASSFPLNNEQFF.

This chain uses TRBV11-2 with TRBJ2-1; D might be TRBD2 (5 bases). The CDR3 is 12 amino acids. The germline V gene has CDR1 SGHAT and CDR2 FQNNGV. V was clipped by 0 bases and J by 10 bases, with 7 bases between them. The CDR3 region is CASSLDQREQFF. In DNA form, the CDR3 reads TGTGCCAGCAGCTTAGATCAGCGGGAGCAGTTCTTC.

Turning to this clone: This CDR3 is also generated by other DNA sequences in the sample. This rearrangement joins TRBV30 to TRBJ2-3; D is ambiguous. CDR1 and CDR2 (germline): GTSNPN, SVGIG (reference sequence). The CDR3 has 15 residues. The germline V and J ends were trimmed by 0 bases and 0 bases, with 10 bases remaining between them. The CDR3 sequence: CAWSVLADSTDTQYF. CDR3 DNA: TGTGCCTGGAGTGTACTGGCGGATAGCACAGATACGCAGTATTTT.

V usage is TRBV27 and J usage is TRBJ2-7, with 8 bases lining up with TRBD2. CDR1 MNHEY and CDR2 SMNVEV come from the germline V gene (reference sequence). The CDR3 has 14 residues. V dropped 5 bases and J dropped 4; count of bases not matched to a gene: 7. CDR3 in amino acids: CASSHAGTRYEQYF. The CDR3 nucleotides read TGTGCCAGCAGTCACGCCGGGACTAGATACGAGCAGTACTTC.

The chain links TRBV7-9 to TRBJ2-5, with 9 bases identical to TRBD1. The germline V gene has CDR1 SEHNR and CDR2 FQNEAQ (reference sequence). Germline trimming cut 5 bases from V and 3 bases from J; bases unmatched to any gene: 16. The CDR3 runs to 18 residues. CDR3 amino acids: CASSPTGTGSRREETQYF. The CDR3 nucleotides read TGTGCCAGCAGCCCGACCGGGACAGGGTCAAGAAGAGAAGAGACCCAGTACTTC.

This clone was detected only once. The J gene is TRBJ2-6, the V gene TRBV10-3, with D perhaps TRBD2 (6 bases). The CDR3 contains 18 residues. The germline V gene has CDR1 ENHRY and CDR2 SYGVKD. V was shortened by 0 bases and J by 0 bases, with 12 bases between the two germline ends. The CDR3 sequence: CAISESRGIGSGANVLTF. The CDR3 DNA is TGTGCCATCAGTGAGTCTCGGGGGATAGGCTCTGGGGCCAACGTCCTGACTTTC.

The CDR3 coding sequence is TGTGCCAGCAGCTTCGCGCTAGCGGGAAGGGAGACCCAGTACTTC. Encoded protein: CASSFALAGRETQYF. J is TRBJ2-5 and V is TRBV7-9; 9 bases align to TRBD2. Germline CDR1 is SEHNR and CDR2 is FQNEAQ (reference sequence). There are 15 residues in the CDR3. The ends lost 3 bases at V and 5 bases at J; junction bases unmatched: 7.

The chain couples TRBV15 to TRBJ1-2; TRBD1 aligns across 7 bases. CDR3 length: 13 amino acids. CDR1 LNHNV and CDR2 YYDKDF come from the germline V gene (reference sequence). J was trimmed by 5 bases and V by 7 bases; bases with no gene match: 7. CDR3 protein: CATNDRDRYGYTF. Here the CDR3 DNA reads TGTGCCACCAACGACAGGGATCGGTATGGCTACACCTTC.

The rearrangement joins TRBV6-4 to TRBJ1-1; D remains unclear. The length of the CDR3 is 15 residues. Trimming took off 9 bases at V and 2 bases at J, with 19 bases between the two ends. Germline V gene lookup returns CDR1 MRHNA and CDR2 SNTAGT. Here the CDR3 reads CASKKDGAPNTEAFF. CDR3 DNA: TGTGCCAGTAAAAAGGACGGTGCCCCCAACACTGAAGCTTTCTTT.

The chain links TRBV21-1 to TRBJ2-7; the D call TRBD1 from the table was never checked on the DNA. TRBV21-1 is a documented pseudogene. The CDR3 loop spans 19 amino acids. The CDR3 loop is CASSKVDGDRGQISHEQYF. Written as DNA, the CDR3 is TGTGCCAGCAGCAAAGTAGACGGCGACAGGGGGCAAATCTCCCACGAGCAGTACTTC.

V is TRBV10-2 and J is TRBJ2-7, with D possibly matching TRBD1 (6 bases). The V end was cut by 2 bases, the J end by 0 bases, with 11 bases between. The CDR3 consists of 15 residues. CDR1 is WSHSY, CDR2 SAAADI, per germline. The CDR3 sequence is CASSEGGDNSYEQYF. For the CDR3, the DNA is TGCGCCAGCAGTGAGGGTGGGGACAACTCCTACGAGCAGTACTTC.

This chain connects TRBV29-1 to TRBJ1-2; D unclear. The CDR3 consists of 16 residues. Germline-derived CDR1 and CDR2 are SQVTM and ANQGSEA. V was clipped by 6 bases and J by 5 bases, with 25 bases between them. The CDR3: CSVASGSFGPRYGYTF. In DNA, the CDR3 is TGCAGCGTAGCCTCCGGGAGTTTCGGACCCAGATATGGCTACACCTTC.

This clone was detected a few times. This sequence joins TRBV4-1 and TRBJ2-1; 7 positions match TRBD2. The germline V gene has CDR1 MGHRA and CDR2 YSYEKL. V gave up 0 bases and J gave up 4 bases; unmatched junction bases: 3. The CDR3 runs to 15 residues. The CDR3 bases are TGCGCCAGCAGCCAAGATCCTAGCGGATACAATGAGCAGTTCTTC. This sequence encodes CASSQDPSGYNEQFF.

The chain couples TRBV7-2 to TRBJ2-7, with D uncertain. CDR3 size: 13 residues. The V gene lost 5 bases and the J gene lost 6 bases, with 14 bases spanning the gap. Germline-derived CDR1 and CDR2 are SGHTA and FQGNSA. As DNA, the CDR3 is TGTGCCAGCAGCCTACCCCGGCTGGGCGAGCAGTACTTC. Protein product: CASSLPRLGEQYF.

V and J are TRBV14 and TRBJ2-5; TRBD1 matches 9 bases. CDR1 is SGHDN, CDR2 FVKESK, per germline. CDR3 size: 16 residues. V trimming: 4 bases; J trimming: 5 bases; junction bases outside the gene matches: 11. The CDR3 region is CASSRGTGTLLETQYF. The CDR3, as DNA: TGTGCCAGCAGCCGGGGGACAGGGACGTTGTTGGAGACCCAGTACTTC. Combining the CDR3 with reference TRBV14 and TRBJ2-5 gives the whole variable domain EAGVTQFPSHSVIEKGQTVTLRCDPISGHDNLYWYRRVMGKEIKFLLHFVKESKQDESGMPNNRFLAERTGGTYSTLKVQPAELEDSGVYFCASSRGTGTLLETQYFGPGTRLLVL.

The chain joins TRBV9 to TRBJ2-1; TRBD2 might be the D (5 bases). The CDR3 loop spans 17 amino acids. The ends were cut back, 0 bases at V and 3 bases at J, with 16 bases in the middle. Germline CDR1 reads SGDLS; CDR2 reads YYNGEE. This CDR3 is CASSVDSASPGYNEQFF. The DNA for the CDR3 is TGTGCCAGCAGCGTAGACTCGGCTAGCCCGGGCTACAATGAGCAGTTCTTC.

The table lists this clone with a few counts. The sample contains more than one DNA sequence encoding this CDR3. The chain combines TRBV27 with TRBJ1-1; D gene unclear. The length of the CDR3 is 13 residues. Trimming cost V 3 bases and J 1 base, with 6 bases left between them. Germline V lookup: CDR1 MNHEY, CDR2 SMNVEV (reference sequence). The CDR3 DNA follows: TGTGCCAGCAGTTTTTACAAGAACACTGAAGCTTTCTTT. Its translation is CASSFYKNTEAFF.

CDR3 DNA sequence: TGTGCCAGCAGCTTGGCCGCCTTATGGAGCGAAACAGATACGCAGTATTTT. Protein sequence: CASSLAALWSETDTQYF. This chain uses TRBV5-8 with TRBJ2-3; no firm D call. Germline V CDR1 and CDR2: SGHTS, YDEGEE. The CDR3 extends over 17 amino acids. The ends were cut back, 0 bases at V and 3 bases at J, with 17 bases in the middle.

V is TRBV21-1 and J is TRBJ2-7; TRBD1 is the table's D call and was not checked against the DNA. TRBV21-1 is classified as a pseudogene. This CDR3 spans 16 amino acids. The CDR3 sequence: CASSPCGTGTRYEQYF. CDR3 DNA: TGTGCCAGCAGCCCATGTGGGACAGGGACAAGGTACGAGCAGTACTTC.

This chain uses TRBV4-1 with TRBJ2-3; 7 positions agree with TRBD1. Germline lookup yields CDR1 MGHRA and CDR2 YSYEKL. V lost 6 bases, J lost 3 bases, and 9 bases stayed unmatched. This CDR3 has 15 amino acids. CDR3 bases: TGCGCCAGCAGGCTTATTCAGGGGGTAACAGATACGCAGTATTTT. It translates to CASRLIQGVTDTQYF.